These T cell receptor beta chains were read from a single sample in a study of glioma-infiltrating T cells after dendritic cell vaccination. Some clones are missing from TCRdb's copy, which holds only in-frame ones; the method was immunoSEQ multiplex PCR. The data show about 87,000 clones, with roughly 80% seen just once and 6.8% held by the top ten. The starting material was blood, obtained after dendritic cell vaccination. These TCRs come from a human donor with glioblastoma. CDR3s include the opening cysteine and the closing phenylalanine or tryptophan. A D gene is named only where the DNA matches it firmly. Rows give clone size only sometimes, using once, few, many, or a class for an expanded clone.

.	TRBV25-1	TRBD1	TRBJ2-3	TGTGCCAGCAGTGAATTTAGGGGACAGGGGGTCACAGATACGCAGTATTTT	CASSEFRGQGVTDTQYF
.	TRBV6-5	TRBD2	TRBJ2-7	TGTGCCAGCAGTTACTCACTAGCGGGGGTTCGCGAGCAGTACTTC	CASSYSLAGVREQYF
many	TRBV7-9	.	TRBJ2-7	TGTGCCAGCAGCTTGGGGGGTATCGTAGGAACCTACGAGCAGTACTTC	CASSLGGIVGTYEQYF
.	TRBV7-9	.	TRBJ2-3	TGTGCCAGCAGCTTAACTTCTAACACAGATACGCAGTATTTT	CASSLTSNTDTQYF
.	TRBV5-4	.	TRBJ2-3	TGTGCCAGCAGCCCCCCTGGGGTAGGGGGACCCACAGATACGCAGTATTTT	CASSPPGVGGPTDTQYF
once	TRBV5-1	TRBD1	TRBJ2-3	TGCGCCAGCAGCCCGGAAGGGACAGGGCAGCGGGATACGCAGTATTTT	CASSPEGTGQRDTQYF
few	TRBV2	.	TRBJ1-2	TGTGCCAGTTTGACAGACTATGGCTACACCTTC	CASLTDYGYTF
.	TRBV7-2	.	TRBJ1-1	TGTGCCAGCAGCCACGAAAGTAGGGGAATGGGTCTTCAAGCTTTCTTT	CASSHESRGMGLQAFF
.	TRBV4-2	TRBD2	TRBJ2-7	TGTGCCAGCAGCCAAGATCGGATGCGGGGGGCCGGTCGCTCCTACGAGCAGTACTTC	CASSQDRMRGAGRSYEQYF
.	TRBV29-1	.	TRBJ1-3	TGCACCTTTGGGGGGATAGCTGGAAACACCATATATTTT	CTFGGIAGNTIYF
few	TRBV29-1	TRBD1	TRBJ1-2	TGCAGCGTAACCGGGACAGGGGCCGGGAGTGGCTACACCTTC	CSVTGTGAGSGYTF
.	TRBV2	TRBD1	TRBJ2-1	TGTGCCAGCAGAGGGACAGGAGTCTACAATGAGCAGTTCTTC	CASRGTGVYNEQFF
few	TRBV29-1	.	TRBJ1-1	TGCAGCGCCGCCCGACAGGCAAACACTGAAGCTTTCTTT	CSAARQANTEAFF
.	TRBV11-2	.	TRBJ1-2	TGTGCCAGCAGCTTAAACAACGGGGAGGGCTACACCTTC	CASSLNNGEGYTF
.	TRBV5-4	.	TRBJ2-1	TGTGCCAGCAGCTTGGCCGGTATAAGCTCCTACAATGAGCAGTTCTTC	CASSLAGISSYNEQFF
once	TRBV2	.	TRBJ2-1	TGTGCCAGCGGAGGCTACGATGAGCAGTTCTTC	CASGGYDEQFF
.	TRBV29-1	TRBD2	TRBJ2-1	TGCAGCGCCTCCTCGGGACTAGTAAATGAGCAGTTCTTC	CSASSGLVNEQFF
.	TRBV19	TRBD1	TRBJ2-7	TGTGCCAGTGGGCGACAGGGGAGCTCCTACGAGCAGTACTTC	CASGRQGSSYEQYF
.	TRBV6-5	.	TRBJ2-5	TGTGCCAGCAGATTTGACAGAATCCAAGAGACCCAGTACTTC	CASRFDRIQETQYF
.	TRBV5-6	.	TRBJ1-2	TGTGCCAGCAGCTTGGCGTCAGGGGCTTATGGCTACACCTTC	CASSLASGAYGYTF
.	TRBV19	.	TRBJ2-1	TGTGCCAGTAGTATGGCAGAGGGTGAGCAGTTCTTC	CASSMAEGEQFF
once	TRBV4-2	.	TRBJ1-6	TGTGCCAGCAGCCAAGAAAGGAGCGGGAGTAGGGATTCACCCCTCCACTTT	CASSQERSGSRDSPLHF
once	TRBV30	TRBD2	TRBJ2-3	TGTGCCTGGAGTGCCAATAGCGGGGGGGCGTCTCATACGCAGTATTTT	CAWSANSGGASHTQYF
.	TRBV7-2	.	TRBJ2-2	TGTGCCAGCAGCTTAGGACGGGAGTACACCGGGGAGCTGTTTTTT	CASSLGREYTGELFF
.	TRBV5-1	.	TRBJ1-6	TGCGCCAGCAGCTGGAGGGGCTCGAAGGAGCCCCTCCACTTT	CASSWRGSKEPLHF
.	TRBV7-6	TRBD1	TRBJ1-1	TGTGCCAGCAGCCGGACAGGGAAAGACACTGAAGCTTTCTTT	CASSRTGKDTEAFF
.	TRBV7-9	TRBD1	TRBJ1-6	TGTGCCAGCAGCTTTCAGGGGGCGGAGAATTCACCCCTCCACTTT	CASSFQGAENSPLHF
.	TRBV5-6	.	TRBJ1-5	TGTGCCAGCAGCTTGGCCCAGGGTGGGGGCCAGCCCCAGCATTTT	CASSLAQGGGQPQHF
.	TRBV2	TRBD1	TRBJ1-6	TGTGCCAGCAGTGAGGGACAGTTTAATTCACCCCTCCACTTT	CASSEGQFNSPLHF
.	TRBV9	TRBD2	TRBJ2-5	TGTGCCAGCAGCGTAGTAGTGGGGGGGATAGGGGAGACCCAGTACTTC	CASSVVVGGIGETQYF
.	TRBV28	TRBD1	TRBJ1-4	TGTGCCAGCAGAGGTCCCGGGACAGGGGAACTGTTTTTT	CASRGPGTGELFF
.	TRBV29-1	TRBD2	TRBJ2-7	TGCAGCGTTGATAACCCCGGGGGGAGGGACTCCTACGAGCAGTACTTC	CSVDNPGGRDSYEQYF
.	TRBV18	.	TRBJ1-3	TGTGCCAGCTCACAGCGAATCGCCTCTGGAAACACCATATATTTT	CASSQRIASGNTIYF
once	TRBV7-6	TRBD2	TRBJ2-5	TGTGCCAGCAGCGCCGGGACTAAGGAGACCCAGTACTTC	CASSAGTKETQYF
.	TRBV2	TRBD1	TRBJ1-5	TGTGCCAGCAGTGAGGAGGGGGCGCGGAATCAGCCCCAGCATTTT	CASSEEGARNQPQHF
few	TRBV7-9	TRBD1	TRBJ2-7	TGTGCCAGCAGCACGTTCACAGGGGGCCTAACCTACGAGCAGTACTTC	CASSTFTGGLTYEQYF
.	TRBV29-1	.	TRBJ1-2	TGCAGCGTTGAACAGGGCCCTGGGGCCGGCTACACCTTC	CSVEQGPGAGYTF
.	TRBV6-1	TRBD1	TRBJ1-4	TGTGCCACCAAGGGACAGGGGGTCCCGCATGAAAAACTGTTTTTT	CATKGQGVPHEKLFF
.	TRBV9	TRBD1	TRBJ2-5	TGTGCCAGCAGCGTCGGACAGGCCAACCTACAAGAGACCCAGTACTTC	CASSVGQANLQETQYF
.	TRBV15	TRBD1	TRBJ2-1	TGTGCCACCAGCAGAGTGGACAGGGGGCATAATGAGCAGTTCTTC	CATSRVDRGHNEQFF
many	TRBV5-6	.	TRBJ2-7	TGTGCCAGCAGCTTGGTGGGAGGTAGCTACGAGCAGTACTTC	CASSLVGGSYEQYF